These 8 T cell receptor beta chains originate from one sample sequenced in a study of cytomegalovirus exposure and HLA in healthy donors. The PCR used 60 Vbeta and 13 Jbeta primers. Profiled with immunoSEQ multiplex PCR; TCRdb holds only in-frame clones, not every one. The data show 200,000 to 250,000 clones, 79% seen once. Material: PBMCs. The receptors were sampled from a man aged 50 to 59 in good health and CMV-seronegative.

This clone was seen only a few times. CDR3 sequence (DNA): TGTGCCAGCAGCTTAGGGTCCGGAGTCTACAATGAGCAGTTCTTC. Its protein product is CASSLGSGVYNEQFF. The genes are TRBV7-9 and TRBJ2-1; D uncertain. V lost 1 base to trimming and J lost 3 bases, with 10 bases between them. Germline loops: CDR1 SEHNR, CDR2 FQNEAQ (reference sequence). The CDR3 has 15 amino acids.

The genes are TRBV5-6 and TRBJ2-5; TRBD2 agrees at 7 bases. Germline CDR1 reads SGHDT; CDR2 reads YYEEEE. V gave up 4 bases and J gave up 4 bases; unmatched junction bases: 10. The CDR3 runs 15 residues. The CDR3 nucleotides read TGTGCCAGCAGCCGACTAGCTCGTGTCCCAGAGACCCAGTACTTC. Translated: CASSRLARVPETQYF.

A few counts support this clone. J is TRBJ1-1 and V is TRBV19; 10 bases map to TRBD1. The CDR3 has 15 amino acids. Germline V gene sequence: CDR1 LNHDA, CDR2 SQIVND (reference sequence). V dropped 4 bases and J dropped 6; count of bases not matched to a gene: 8. This chain's CDR3 is CASSTLGQGESEAFF. The DNA for the CDR3 is TGTGCCAGTAGTACATTAGGACAGGGGGAATCTGAAGCTTTCTTT.

Regarding this clone: The junction differs from germline at one of its ends, possibly a read error. The rearrangement joins TRBV27 to TRBJ1-1; D possibly corresponds to TRBD1 (5 bases). Germline CDR1 MNHEY, CDR2 SMNVEV (reference sequence). The CDR3 loop spans 14 amino acids. CDR3 nucleotide sequence: TGTGCCTGCAGCCTGGGGGGGGTGAACACTGAAGCTTTCTTT. It yields the protein CACSLGGVNTEAFF.

In regard to this clone: A junction end diverges from the germline sequence, so it may reflect a read error. Here the CDR3 DNA reads TGTGCCGGCAGCTTAGTGGCCAGGGGGAACAATGAGCAGTTCTTC. Protein sequence: CAGSLVARGNNEQFF. This chain joins TRBV7-2 and TRBJ2-1, with 7 positions matching TRBD1. CDR3 length equals 15 residues. Germline lookup yields CDR1 SGHTA and CDR2 FQGNSA.

This clone occurred a few times. This sequence joins TRBV7-2 and TRBJ2-1; 7 positions agree with TRBD2. The CDR3 spans 17 residues. Trimming cost V 5 bases and J 4 bases; bases outside gene matches: 14. CDR1 SGHTA and CDR2 FQGNSA come from the germline V gene. CDR3 region: CASSPTSAGTGYNEQFF. CDR3 coding DNA: TGTGCCAGCAGCCCCACTAGCGCCGGAACCGGTTACAATGAGCAGTTCTTC.

The rearrangement joins TRBV6-5 to TRBJ2-7, with D tentatively TRBD2 (6 bases). Trimming cost V 0 bases and J 6 bases, with 15 bases left between them. The CDR3 is 15 amino acids. Looked up from germline, CDR1 is MNHEY and CDR2 is SVGAGI. The CDR3 here is CASSYSDGSGFEQYF. CDR3 DNA: TGTGCCAGCAGTTACTCGGACGGGAGTGGGTTCGAGCAGTACTTC.

A word on this clone: The junction does not match germline at one end; this may be a read error. The chain employs TRBV7-9 and TRBJ2-1, with TRBD2 identical over 14 bases. The CDR3 is 17 amino acids. Germline CDR1 and CDR2: SEHNR and FQNEAQ (reference sequence). The CDR3 reads CSSSFRLAGGPGNEQFF. In nucleotides, the CDR3 is TGTTCCAGCAGCTTCAGACTAGCGGGAGGGCCCGGGAATGAGCAGTTCTTC.